These T cell receptor beta chains were read from a single sample in a study of identical twins. TCRdb independently ran MiXCR on the 5' RACE reads; one entry per CDR3 protein. The table records about 1.7 million distinct CDR3 sequences, 25% to 35% of them present only once. Material: cord blood. The receptors derive from a newborn girl in good health. Both conserved end residues are part of each CDR3. The D gene is left open where the match is weak. Clone size is given for some rows only: seen once, a few or many times, or a class if the clone is expanded.

j_call,d_call,clone_size,v_call,cdr3_aa,cdr3_nt
TRBJ1-2,TRBD1,NA,TRBV4-2,CASSQDRFKGGYTF,TGTGCCAGCAGCCAGGACAGGTTCAAGGGGGGCTACACCTTC
TRBJ2-2,NA,NA,TRBV5-1,CASRASGAGELFF,TGCGCCAGCCGAGCTAGTGGGGCCGGGGAGCTGTTTTTT
TRBJ1-5,NA,NA,TRBV11-2,CASSLGGTPVAPQHF,TGTGCCAGCAGCTTAGGGGGGACCCCCGTTGCGCCCCAGCATTTT
TRBJ2-5,NA,few,TRBV15,CATSRDIGDQETQYF,TGTGCCACCAGCAGAGATATCGGAGACCAAGAGACCCAGTACTTC
TRBJ2-7,TRBD2,NA,TRBV13,CASSMQAGGYEQYF,TGTGCCAGCAGCATGCAAGCGGGAGGCTACGAGCAGTACTTC
TRBJ1-2,TRBD1,NA,TRBV5-1,CASSLSRDRDGYTF,TGCGCCAGCAGCTTGTCCCGGGACAGGGATGGCTACACCTTC
TRBJ2-7,NA,NA,TRBV6-2/TRBV6-3,CASNIPASYEQYF,TGTGCCAGCAATATCCCCGCTAGCTACGAGCAGTACTTC
TRBJ1-2,NA,few,TRBV10-2,CASSEPQPYGYTF,TGCGCCAGCAGTGAGCCACAGCCCTATGGCTACACCTTC
TRBJ2-1,NA,few,TRBV7-8,CASRLIANADEQFF,TGTGCCAGCAGATTGATCGCGAACGCCGATGAGCAGTTCTTC
TRBJ2-5,TRBD2,NA,TRBV20-1,CSASLGLTSGQETQYF,TGCAGTGCTAGCCTCGGGCTGACTAGCGGGCAAGAGACCCAGTACTTC
TRBJ2-7,NA,many,TRBV3-1,CASSLGMGTYEQYF,TGTGCCAGCAGCCTCGGAATGGGGACCTACGAGCAGTACTTC
TRBJ1-2,TRBD1,many,TRBV20-1,CSAREQGANGYTF,TGCAGTGCTAGAGAGCAGGGGGCTAATGGCTACACCTTC
TRBJ2-2,NA,few,TRBV15,CATSRDSPLDTGELFF,TGTGCCACCAGCAGAGATAGCCCTTTAGACACCGGGGAGCTGTTTTTT
TRBJ1-6,NA,few,TRBV5-8,CASSSTRPYNSPLHF,TGTGCCAGCAGCTCTACGCGCCCCTATAATTCACCCCTCCACTTT
TRBJ1-1,NA,NA,TRBV7-2,CASSLVWGDGTEAFF,TGTGCCAGCAGCTTAGTTTGGGGGGACGGCACTGAAGCTTTCTTT
TRBJ2-1,NA,few,TRBV2,CASSEEGRSSYNEQFF,TGTGCCAGCAGTGAAGAGGGACGTAGCTCCTACAATGAGCAGTTCTTC
TRBJ2-5,NA,NA,TRBV29-1,CSDYRVGEAQYF,TGCAGCGACTACAGGGTGGGAGAGGCCCAGTACTTC
TRBJ2-3,TRBD2,NA,TRBV7-9,CASSSYRLALGTDTQYF,TGTGCCAGCAGCTCGTATAGACTAGCTCTGGGGACAGATACGCAGTATTTT
TRBJ1-1,TRBD1,few,TRBV20-1,CSALGQTNTEAFF,TGCAGTGCTCTGGGACAGACAAACACTGAAGCTTTCTTT
TRBJ1-5,NA,few,TRBV20-1,CSALLGGDQPQHF,TGCAGTGCCCTCCTAGGAGGGGATCAGCCCCAGCATTTT
TRBJ2-5,NA,NA,TRBV20-1,CSANPPGPLTRETQYF,TGCAGTGCTAACCCCCCGGGACCCCTGACTAGGGAGACCCAGTACTTC
TRBJ2-5,TRBD1,few,TRBV12-3/TRBV12-4,CASSPLDRGPDWQYF,TGTGCCAGCAGTCCCCTCGACAGGGGGCCGGATTGGCAGTACTTC
TRBJ2-7,TRBD2,NA,TRBV4-1,CASKLAGNNEQYF,TGCGCCAGCAAACTAGCGGGAAACAATGAGCAGTACTTC
TRBJ2-7,TRBD2,NA,TRBV6-1,CASRLAVELGEQYF,TGTGCCAGCAGACTAGCGGTGGAGCTTGGAGAGCAGTACTTC
TRBJ1-6,NA,NA,TRBV7-9,CASSLVWGVNNSPLHF,TGTGCCAGCAGCTTAGTTTGGGGGGTAAATAATTCACCCCTCCACTTT
TRBJ2-2,NA,NA,TRBV12-3/TRBV12-4,CASIPLDTGELFF,TGTGCCAGCATACCTTTGGACACCGGGGAGCTGTTTTTT
TRBJ2-7,NA,NA,TRBV2,CASMGRRTYEQYF,TGTGCCAGCATGGGACGTCGGACCTACGAGCAGTACTTC
TRBJ2-6,NA,few,TRBV12-3/TRBV12-4,CASSSRVQSGANVLTF,TGTGCCAGCAGTTCCAGGGTACAATCTGGGGCCAACGTCCTGACTTTC
TRBJ2-5,TRBD2,NA,TRBV6-6,CASAGGPSEQYF,TGTGCCAGCGCGGGAGGGCCCAGTGAGCAGTACTTC
TRBJ2-1,NA,few,TRBV11-2,CASSPTGDYNEQFF,TGTGCCAGCAGCCCTACGGGGGATTACAATGAGCAGTTCTTC
TRBJ2-1,TRBD2,NA,TRBV11-2,CASSLVMSLAGTYNEQFF,TGTGCCAGCAGCTTAGTGATGAGTCTAGCGGGAACCTACAATGAGCAGTTCTTC
TRBJ1-2,TRBD1,NA,TRBV12-5,CASGLGPGQGGYYGYTF,TGTGCTAGTGGTTTGGGGCCGGGACAGGGGGGGTACTATGGCTACACCTTC
TRBJ2-1,NA,many,TRBV4-1,CASSREDEQFF,TGCGCCAGCAGCCGCGAAGATGAGCAGTTCTTC
TRBJ1-2,NA,NA,TRBV14,CASSQELTGANYGYTF,TGTGCCAGCAGCCAAGAGCTTACAGGTGCTAACTATGGCTACACCTTC
TRBJ2-1,TRBD2,NA,TRBV27,CASSLRGSSHNEQFF,TGTGCCAGCAGTTTACGCGGGAGCTCACACAATGAGCAGTTCTTC
TRBJ2-2,TRBD2,once,TRBV28,CASRLILAGGPNTGELFF,TGTGCCAGCCGCCTGATTCTAGCGGGAGGGCCCAACACCGGGGAGCTGTTTTTT
TRBJ2-5,TRBD1,once,TRBV29-1,CSLGTEEAQYF,TGCAGCCTGGGGACAGAAGAGGCCCAGTACTTC
TRBJ1-1,TRBD1,NA,TRBV7-2,CASSRWTGRGMNTEAFF,TGTGCCAGCAGCCGCTGGACAGGGAGGGGTATGAACACTGAAGCTTTCTTT
TRBJ2-3,NA,NA,TRBV20-1,CSAGGRYPRTDTQYF,TGCAGTGCTGGTGGCCGCTACCCACGCACAGATACGCAGTATTTT
TRBJ1-2,NA,NA,TRBV5-1,CASSIDRDYGYTF,TGCGCCAGCAGCATTGACAGAGACTATGGCTACACCTTC
TRBJ2-3,NA,few,TRBV12-3/TRBV12-4,CASSPLPGLSADTQYF,TGTGCCAGCAGTCCCCTACCGGGACTCTCGGCGGATACGCAGTATTTT
TRBJ2-3,TRBD2,NA,TRBV20-1,CSATTSGGSTDTQYF,TGCAGTGCTACCACTAGCGGGGGGAGTACAGATACGCAGTATTTT
TRBJ2-1,TRBD1,NA,TRBV20-1,CSASGQVNEQFF,TGCAGTGCTAGTGGACAGGTTAATGAGCAGTTCTTC
TRBJ2-3,NA,NA,TRBV4-1,CASSQESPTDTQYF,TGCGCCAGCAGCCAAGAAAGCCCCACAGATACGCAGTATTTT
TRBJ2-1,NA,NA,TRBV9,CASSVGVDEQFF,TGTGCCAGCAGCGTCGGGGTGGATGAGCAGTTCTTC
TRBJ1-2,TRBD1,few,TRBV20-1,CSARGGQGQNNYGYTF,TGCAGTGCTAGAGGGGGACAGGGACAAAATAACTATGGCTACACCTTC
TRBJ2-1,NA,few,TRBV2,CASSEDMGNNEQFF,TGTGCCAGCAGTGAAGATATGGGCAACAATGAGCAGTTCTTC
TRBJ2-4,NA,few,TRBV15,CATSRDLGAKNIQYF,TGTGCCACCAGCAGAGATCTGGGGGCCAAAAACATTCAGTACTTC
TRBJ2-5,TRBD2,NA,TRBV19,CASRRTSGAQETQYF,TGTGCCAGTAGACGGACTAGCGGGGCCCAAGAGACCCAGTACTTC
TRBJ2-1,TRBD2,few,TRBV10-3,CAISSSGGFNEQFF,TGTGCCATCAGCTCTAGCGGGGGGTTCAATGAGCAGTTCTTC
TRBJ1-5,NA,few,TRBV6-2/TRBV6-3,CASSYDSASNQPQHF,TGTGCCAGCAGTTACGACAGCGCTAGCAATCAGCCCCAGCATTTT
TRBJ2-1,NA,NA,TRBV3-1,CASSQRGPYNEQFF,TGTGCCAGCAGCCAACGGGGGCCCTACAATGAGCAGTTCTTC
TRBJ1-2,NA,NA,TRBV7-9,CASSLQVNGYTF,TGTGCCAGCAGCCTTCAGGTTAATGGCTACACCTTC
TRBJ1-4,TRBD1,NA,TRBV5-5,CASSSVPGQGADEKLFF,TGTGCCAGCAGCTCCGTCCCGGGACAGGGAGCGGATGAAAAACTGTTTTTT
TRBJ2-7,NA,NA,TRBV27,CASSPSSGAPYEQYF,TGTGCCAGCAGTCCCTCATCCGGGGCACCCTACGAGCAGTACTTC
TRBJ2-5,TRBD1,NA,TRBV20-1,CSARDPTGLQETQYF,TGCAGTGCTAGAGACCCGACAGGGCTCCAAGAGACCCAGTACTTC
TRBJ1-2,NA,few,TRBV3-1,CASSLTERGYGYTF,TGTGCCAGCAGCCTTACAGAGAGGGGCTATGGCTACACCTTC
TRBJ2-2,TRBD2,few,TRBV6-5,CASSYKASGGHTGELFF,TGTGCCAGCAGTTACAAAGCTAGCGGGGGGCACACCGGGGAGCTGTTTTTT
TRBJ2-5,TRBD2,few,TRBV12-3/TRBV12-4,CASSGTSVVQETQYF,TGTGCCAGCAGTGGGACTAGCGTTGTTCAAGAGACCCAGTACTTC
TRBJ2-1,TRBD2,NA,TRBV6-5,CASSNLAGGHNEQFF,TGTGCCAGCAGCAATCTAGCGGGAGGCCACAATGAGCAGTTCTTC